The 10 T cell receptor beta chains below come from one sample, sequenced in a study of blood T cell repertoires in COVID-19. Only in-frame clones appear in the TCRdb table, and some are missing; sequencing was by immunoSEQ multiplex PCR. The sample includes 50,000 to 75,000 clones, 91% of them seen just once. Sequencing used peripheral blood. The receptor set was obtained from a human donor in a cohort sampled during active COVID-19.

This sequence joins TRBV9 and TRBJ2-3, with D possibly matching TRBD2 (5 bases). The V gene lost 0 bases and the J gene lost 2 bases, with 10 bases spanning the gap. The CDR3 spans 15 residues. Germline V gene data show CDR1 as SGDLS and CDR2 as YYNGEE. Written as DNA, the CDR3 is TGTGCCAGCAGCGTAGAGGGCGGGTACACAGATACGCAGTATTTT. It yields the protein CASSVEGGYTDTQYF. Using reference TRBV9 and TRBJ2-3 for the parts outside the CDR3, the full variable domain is DSGVTQTPKHLITATGQRVTLRCSPRSGDLSVYWYQQSLDQGLQFLIQYYNGEERAKGNILERFSAQQFPDLHSELNLSSLELGDSALYFCASSVEGGYTDTQYFGPGTRLTVL.

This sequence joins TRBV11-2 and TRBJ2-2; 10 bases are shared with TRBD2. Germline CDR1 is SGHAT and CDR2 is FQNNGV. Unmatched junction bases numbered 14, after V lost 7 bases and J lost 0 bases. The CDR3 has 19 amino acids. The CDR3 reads CASTAGGSGRSTNTGELFF. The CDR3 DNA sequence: TGTGCCAGCACCGCGGGGGGTAGCGGGAGGAGCACGAACACCGGGGAGCTGTTTTTT.

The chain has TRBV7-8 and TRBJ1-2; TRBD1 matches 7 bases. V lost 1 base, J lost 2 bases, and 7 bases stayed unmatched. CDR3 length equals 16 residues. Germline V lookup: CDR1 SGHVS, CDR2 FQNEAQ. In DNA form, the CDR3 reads TGTGCCAGCAGCTTAGGCGCCGAGGACAGGAACTATGGCTACACCTTC. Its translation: CASSLGAEDRNYGYTF.

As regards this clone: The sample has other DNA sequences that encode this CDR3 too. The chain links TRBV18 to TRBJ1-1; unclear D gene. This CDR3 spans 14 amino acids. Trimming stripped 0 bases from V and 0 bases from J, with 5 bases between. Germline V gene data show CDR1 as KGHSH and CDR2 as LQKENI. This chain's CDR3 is CASSPPSVNTEAFF. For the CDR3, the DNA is TGTGCCAGCTCACCACCGAGCGTGAACACTGAAGCTTTCTTT.

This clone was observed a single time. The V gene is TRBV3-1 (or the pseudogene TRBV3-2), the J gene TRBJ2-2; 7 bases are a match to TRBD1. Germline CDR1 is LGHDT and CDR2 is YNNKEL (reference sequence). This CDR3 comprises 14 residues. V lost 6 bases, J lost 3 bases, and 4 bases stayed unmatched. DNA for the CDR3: TGTGCCAGCAGACCCAGGGGGTACACCGGGGAGCTGTTTTTT. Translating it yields CASRPRGYTGELFF.

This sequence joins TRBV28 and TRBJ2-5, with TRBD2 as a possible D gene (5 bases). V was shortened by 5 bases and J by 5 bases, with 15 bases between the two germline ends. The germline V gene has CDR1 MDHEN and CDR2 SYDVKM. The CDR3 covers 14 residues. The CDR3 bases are TGTGCCAGCAGTGTACCGCCGGGGTCGGAGACCCAGTACTTC. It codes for CASSVPPGSETQYF.

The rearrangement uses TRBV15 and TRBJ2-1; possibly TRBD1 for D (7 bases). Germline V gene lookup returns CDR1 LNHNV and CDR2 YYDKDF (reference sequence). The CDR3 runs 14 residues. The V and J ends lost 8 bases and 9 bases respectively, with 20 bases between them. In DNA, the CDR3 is TGTGCCACCGCAGGGGGGCCCCTGGGTGGTGAGCAGTTCTTC. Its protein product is CATAGGPLGGEQFF.

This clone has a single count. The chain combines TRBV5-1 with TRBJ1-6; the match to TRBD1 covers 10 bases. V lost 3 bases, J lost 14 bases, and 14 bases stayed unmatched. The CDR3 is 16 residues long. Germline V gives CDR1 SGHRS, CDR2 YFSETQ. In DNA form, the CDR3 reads TGCGCCAGCAGCTCCGGGACAGGGGCCCCTGAGCGGGCCCTCCACTTT. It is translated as CASSSGTGAPERALHF. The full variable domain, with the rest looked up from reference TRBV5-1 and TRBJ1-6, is KAGVTQTPRYLIKTRGQQVTLSCSPISGHRSVSWYQQTPGQGLQFLFEYFSETQRNKGNFPGRFSGRQFSNSRSEMNVSTLELGDSALYLCASSSGTGAPERALHFGNGTRLTVT.

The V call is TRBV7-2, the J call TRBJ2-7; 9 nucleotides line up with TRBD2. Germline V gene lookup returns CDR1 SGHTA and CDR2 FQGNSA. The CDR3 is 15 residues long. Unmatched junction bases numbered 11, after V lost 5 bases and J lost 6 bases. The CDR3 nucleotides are TGTGCCAGCAGCGATAGCGGGAGTCCAAGGGTCGAGCAGTACTTC. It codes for CASSDSGSPRVEQYF.

The CDR3 DNA sequence: TGTGCCAGCAGGCAGGGGAGGGCTGGCTACACCTTC. Its protein is CASRQGRAGYTF. This chain joins TRBV7-8 and TRBJ1-2; D may be TRBD1 (6 bases). The CDR3 runs 12 residues. Deletions cut 6 bases from V and 7 bases from J, with 12 bases between. Looked up from germline, CDR1 is SGHVS and CDR2 is FQNEAQ.